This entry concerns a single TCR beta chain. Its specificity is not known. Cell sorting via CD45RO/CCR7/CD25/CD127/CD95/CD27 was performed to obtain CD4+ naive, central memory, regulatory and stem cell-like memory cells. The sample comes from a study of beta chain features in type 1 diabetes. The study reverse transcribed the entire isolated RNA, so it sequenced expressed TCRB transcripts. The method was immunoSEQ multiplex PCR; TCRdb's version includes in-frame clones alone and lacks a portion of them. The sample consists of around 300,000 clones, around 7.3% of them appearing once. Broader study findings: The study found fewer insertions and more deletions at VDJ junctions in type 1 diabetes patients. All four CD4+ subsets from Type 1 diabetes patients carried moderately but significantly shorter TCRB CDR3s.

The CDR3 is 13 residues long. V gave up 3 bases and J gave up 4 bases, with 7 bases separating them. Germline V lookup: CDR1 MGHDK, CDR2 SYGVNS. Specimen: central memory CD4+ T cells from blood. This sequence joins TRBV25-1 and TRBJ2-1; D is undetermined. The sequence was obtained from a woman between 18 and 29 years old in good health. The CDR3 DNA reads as TGTGCCAGCAGTGAGGTCGGGTACAATGAGCAGTTCTTC. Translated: CASSEVGYNEQFF.